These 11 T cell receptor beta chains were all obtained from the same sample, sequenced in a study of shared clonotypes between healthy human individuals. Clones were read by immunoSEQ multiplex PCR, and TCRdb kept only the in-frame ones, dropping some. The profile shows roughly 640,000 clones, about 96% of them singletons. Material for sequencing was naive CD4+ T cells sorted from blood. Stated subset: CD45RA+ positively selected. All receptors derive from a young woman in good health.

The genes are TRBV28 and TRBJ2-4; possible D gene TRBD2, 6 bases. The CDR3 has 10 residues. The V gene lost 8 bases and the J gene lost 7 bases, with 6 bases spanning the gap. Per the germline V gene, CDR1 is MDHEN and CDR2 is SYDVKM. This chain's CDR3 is CASGGNIQYF. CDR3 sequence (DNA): TGTGCCAGCGGGGGGAACATTCAGTACTTC.

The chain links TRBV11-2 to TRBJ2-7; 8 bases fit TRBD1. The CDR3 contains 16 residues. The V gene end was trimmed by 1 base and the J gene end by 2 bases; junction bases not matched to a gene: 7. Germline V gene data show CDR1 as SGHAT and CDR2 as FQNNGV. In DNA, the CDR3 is TGTGCCAGCAGCTTAGGAGACAGGGGCCCAACCTACGAGCAGTACTTC. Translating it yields CASSLGDRGPTYEQYF.

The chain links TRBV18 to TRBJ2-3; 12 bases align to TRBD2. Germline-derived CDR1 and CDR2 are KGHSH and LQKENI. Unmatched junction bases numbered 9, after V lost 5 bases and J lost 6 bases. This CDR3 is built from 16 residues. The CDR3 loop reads CASSSLAGGTRDTQYF. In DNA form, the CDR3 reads TGTGCCAGCTCATCCCTAGCGGGAGGGACACGGGATACGCAGTATTTT.

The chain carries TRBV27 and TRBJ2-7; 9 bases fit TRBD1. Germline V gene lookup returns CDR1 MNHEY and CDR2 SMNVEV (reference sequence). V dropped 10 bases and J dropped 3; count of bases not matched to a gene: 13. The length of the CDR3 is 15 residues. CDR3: CANTAPGQGIYEQYF. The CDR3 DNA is TGTGCCAACACGGCCCCGGGACAGGGTATCTACGAGCAGTACTTC.

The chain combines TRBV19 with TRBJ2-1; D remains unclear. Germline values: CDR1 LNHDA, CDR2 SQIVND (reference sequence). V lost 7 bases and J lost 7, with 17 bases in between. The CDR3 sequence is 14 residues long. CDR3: CASTSAPPVNEQFF. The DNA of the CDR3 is TGTGCCAGTACCTCAGCTCCCCCAGTGAATGAGCAGTTCTTC.

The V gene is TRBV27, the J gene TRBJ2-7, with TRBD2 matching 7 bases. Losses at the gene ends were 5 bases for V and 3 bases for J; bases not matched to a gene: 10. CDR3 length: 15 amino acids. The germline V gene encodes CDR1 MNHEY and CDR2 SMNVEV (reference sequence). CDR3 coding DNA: TGTGCCAGCAGTCCGGCCGGGACTATCCACTACGAGCAGTACTTC. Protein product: CASSPAGTIHYEQYF.

The CDR3 DNA sequence: TGTGCCAGCAGCCCAGGTTACGAGCAGTTCTTC. Its translation: CASSPGYEQFF. The rearrangement joins TRBV5-5 to TRBJ2-1; D gene unclear. With 4 bases removed from V and 10 bases from J, the gap between germline ends came to 9 bases. The CDR3 is 11 amino acids. The germline gives CDR1 SGHKS, CDR2 YYEKEE (reference sequence).

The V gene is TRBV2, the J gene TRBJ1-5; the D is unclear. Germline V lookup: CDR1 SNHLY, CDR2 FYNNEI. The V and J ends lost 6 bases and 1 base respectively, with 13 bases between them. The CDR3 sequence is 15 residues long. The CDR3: CASRQLDTSNQPQHF. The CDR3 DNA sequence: TGTGCCAGCAGACAATTAGACACCAGCAATCAGCCCCAGCATTTT.

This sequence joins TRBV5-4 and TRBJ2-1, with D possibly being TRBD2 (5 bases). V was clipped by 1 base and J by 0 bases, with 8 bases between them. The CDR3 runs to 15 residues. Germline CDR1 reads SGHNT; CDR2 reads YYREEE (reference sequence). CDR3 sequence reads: CASSLSGFSYNEQFF. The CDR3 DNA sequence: TGTGCCAGCAGCTTGAGCGGTTTCTCCTACAATGAGCAGTTCTTC. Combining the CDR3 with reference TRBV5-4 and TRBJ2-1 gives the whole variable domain ETGVTQSPTHLIKTRGQQVTLRCSSQSGHNTVSWYQQALGQGPQFIFQYYREEENGRGNFPPRFSGLQFPNYSSELNVNALELDDSALYLCASSLSGFSYNEQFFGPGTRLTVL.

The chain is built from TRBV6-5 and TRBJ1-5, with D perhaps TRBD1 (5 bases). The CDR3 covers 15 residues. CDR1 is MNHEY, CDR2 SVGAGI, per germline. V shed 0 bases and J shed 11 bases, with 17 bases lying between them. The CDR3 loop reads CASSYSYRSREAQHF. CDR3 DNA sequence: TGTGCCAGCAGTTACTCGTATAGGTCCAGGGAGGCCCAGCATTTT.

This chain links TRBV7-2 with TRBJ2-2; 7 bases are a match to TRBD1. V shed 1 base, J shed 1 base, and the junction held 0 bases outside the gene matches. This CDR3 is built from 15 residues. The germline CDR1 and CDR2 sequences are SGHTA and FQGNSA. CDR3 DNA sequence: TGTGCCAGCAGCTTAGGGACAGGGAACACCGGGGAGCTGTTTTTT. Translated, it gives CASSLGTGNTGELFF.